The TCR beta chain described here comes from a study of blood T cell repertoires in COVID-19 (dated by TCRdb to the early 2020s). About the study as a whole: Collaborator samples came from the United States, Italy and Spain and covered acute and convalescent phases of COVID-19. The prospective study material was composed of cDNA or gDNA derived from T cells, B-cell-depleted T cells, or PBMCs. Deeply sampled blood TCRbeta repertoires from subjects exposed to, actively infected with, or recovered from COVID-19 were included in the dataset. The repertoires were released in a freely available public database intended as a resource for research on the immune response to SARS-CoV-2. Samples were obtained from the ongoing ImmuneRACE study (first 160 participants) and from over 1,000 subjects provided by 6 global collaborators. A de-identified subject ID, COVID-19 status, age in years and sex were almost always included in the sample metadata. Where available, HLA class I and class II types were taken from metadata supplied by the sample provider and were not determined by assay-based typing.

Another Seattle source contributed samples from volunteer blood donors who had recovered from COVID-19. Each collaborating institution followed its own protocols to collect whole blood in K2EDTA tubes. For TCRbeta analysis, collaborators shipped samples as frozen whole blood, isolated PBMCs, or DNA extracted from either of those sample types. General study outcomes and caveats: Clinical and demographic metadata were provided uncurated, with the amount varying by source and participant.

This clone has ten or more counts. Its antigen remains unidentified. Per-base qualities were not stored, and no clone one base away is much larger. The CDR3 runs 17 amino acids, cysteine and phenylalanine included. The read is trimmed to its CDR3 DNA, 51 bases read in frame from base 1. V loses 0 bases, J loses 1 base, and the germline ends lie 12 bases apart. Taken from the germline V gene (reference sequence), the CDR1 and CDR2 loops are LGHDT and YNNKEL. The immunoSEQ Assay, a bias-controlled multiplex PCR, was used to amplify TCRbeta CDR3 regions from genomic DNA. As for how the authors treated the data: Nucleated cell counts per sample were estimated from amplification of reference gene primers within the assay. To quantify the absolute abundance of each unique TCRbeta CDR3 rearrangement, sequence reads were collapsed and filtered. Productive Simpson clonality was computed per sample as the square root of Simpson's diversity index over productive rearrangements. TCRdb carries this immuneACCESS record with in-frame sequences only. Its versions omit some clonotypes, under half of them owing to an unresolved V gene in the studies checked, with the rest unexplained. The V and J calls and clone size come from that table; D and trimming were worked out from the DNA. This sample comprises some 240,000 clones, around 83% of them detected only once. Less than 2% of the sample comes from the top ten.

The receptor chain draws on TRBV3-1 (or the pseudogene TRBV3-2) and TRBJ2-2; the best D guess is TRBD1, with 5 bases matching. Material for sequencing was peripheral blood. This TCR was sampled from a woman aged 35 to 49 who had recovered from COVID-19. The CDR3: CASSQERRQRNTGELFF. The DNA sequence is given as TGTGCCAGCAGCCAAGAAAGGAGACAGAGGAACACCGGGGAGCTGTTTTTT.